Listed below are T cell receptor beta chains from one sample, sequenced in a study of response to subunit inactivated influenza vaccine. TCRdb called the RT-PCR reads again in MiXCR, with one record for every CDR3 protein. The table records 550,000 to 650,000 distinct CDR3 sequences, about an eighth of them present only once. Source: PBMCs from blood, taken on the day of vaccination. The receptors were gathered from a man aged 50-59 years who received an inactivated influenza vaccine. Both conserved end residues are trimmed from each CDR3. Fields, in order: J gene, V gene, clone size, CDR3 protein. The size entry is marked missing in some rows and otherwise reads once, few, many or a size class.

TRBJ2-3,TRBV7-2,many,ASSQSYVTDTQY
TRBJ1-4,TRBV5-1,few,ASSTDSFGPNEKLF
TRBJ2-1,TRBV6-2/TRBV6-3,few,ASSYSSLAGNEQF
TRBJ1-2,TRBV5-1,many,ASSSRVNYGYT
TRBJ2-3,TRBV5-4,few,ASSSLAARRGDTQY
TRBJ1-5,TRBV20-1,few,SAMRTTEPQH
TRBJ1-1,TRBV5-1,-,ASSLTGTGGNTEAF
TRBJ2-5,TRBV27,-,ASRPGLAMGETQY
TRBJ2-7,TRBV27,few,ASSQRSGRAGEQY
TRBJ1-1,TRBV9,few,ASSVGGEWGTEAF
TRBJ2-7,TRBV5-1,many,ASSSNTPYYEQY
TRBJ1-3,TRBV7-6,many,ASSPGGGPGNTIY
TRBJ2-1,TRBV4-3,many,ASSQETRRGIYNEQF
TRBJ2-2,TRBV12-3/TRBV12-4,-,ASSSGPPGTGELF
TRBJ2-2,TRBV6-5,-,ASSYSGTSTNAGELF
TRBJ2-2,TRBV7-9,few,ASSFRGTTNTGELF
TRBJ2-5,TRBV29-1,-,SAIGTSGFETQY
TRBJ1-4,TRBV5-1,-,ASSPDRKGLF
TRBJ2-1,TRBV12-3/TRBV12-4,many,ASSGGRGRDDEQF
TRBJ2-5,TRBV11-2,-,ASNGLASYRGTQY
TRBJ1-5,TRBV12-3/TRBV12-4,many,ASSYRGEEPQH
TRBJ1-5,TRBV6-5,-,ASVTLPTRSAQH
TRBJ1-2,TRBV12-3/TRBV12-4,many,ASSLVTTGGYGYT
TRBJ2-2,TRBV9,few,ASSVRQNTGELF
TRBJ2-3,TRBV7-9,-,ASSFGQGVEGTDTQY
TRBJ1-1,TRBV5-1,-,ASSLRVTGFTEAF
TRBJ2-1,TRBV9,few,ASSPSGTSGPPGNEQF
TRBJ1-1,TRBV7-8,many,ASSLLPHTTGGGEAF
TRBJ1-2,TRBV25-1,-,ASSENRLGGYT